These T cell receptor beta chains were read from a single sample in a study of T cell responses to AZD1222 COVID-19 vaccine. Only in-frame clones appear in the TCRdb table, and some are missing; sequencing was by immunoSEQ multiplex PCR. The sample lists fewer than 120,000 clones, around 82% occurring once. Material: peripheral blood, obtained on day 0 of AZD1222 vaccination. The receptors were gathered from an adult in good health. CDR3s include the opening cysteine and the closing phenylalanine or tryptophan. D genes are given only for firm matches. Clone size is stated in some rows and not others, as once, few, many or a class when expanded.

TRBV2	.	TRBJ1-3	.	CASRGQISGNTIYF	TGTGCCAGCAGAGGACAAATTTCTGGAAACACCATATATTTT
TRBV18	.	TRBJ1-6	.	CASSPGGNDSPLHF	TGTGCCAGCTCCCCGGGGGGCAATGATTCACCCCTCCACTTT
TRBV18	.	TRBJ1-4	.	CASASSSVGGATNEKLFF	TGTGCCAGCGCCAGCTCGTCAGTTGGCGGTGCAACTAATGAAAAACTGTTTTTT
TRBV3-1/TRBV3-2	few	TRBJ1-1	TRBD1	CASSPWGQGWTEAFF	TGTGCCAGCAGCCCTTGGGGACAGGGATGGACTGAAGCTTTCTTT
TRBV27	once	TRBJ2-7	TRBD1	CASSLRGQGTYEQYF	TGTGCCAGCAGTTTAAGGGGACAGGGGACCTACGAGCAGTACTTC
TRBV7-8	once	TRBJ1-2	.	CASSASGFGYGYTF	TGTGCCAGCAGCGCGTCGGGGTTTGGGTATGGCTACACCTTC
TRBV7-2	.	TRBJ1-5	.	CASSSPGTRTGQPQHF	TGTGCCAGCAGCTCGCCCGGGACCCGGACGGGTCAGCCCCAGCATTTT
TRBV10-1	.	TRBJ2-7	.	CASSEISGASYEQYF	TGCGCCAGCAGTGAGATCTCGGGAGCTTCCTACGAGCAGTACTTC
TRBV5-1	.	TRBJ2-7	TRBD1	CASSLVSSGGRYEQYF	TGCGCCAGCAGCTTGGTTTCTTCAGGGGGCCGGTACGAGCAGTACTTC
TRBV6-5	.	TRBJ2-5	.	CASRRDNQETQYF	TGTGCCAGCAGGCGGGACAACCAAGAGACCCAGTACTTC
TRBV30	once	TRBJ2-5	TRBD2	CAWTSGLAGGFQETQYF	TGTGCCTGGACCTCGGGACTAGCGGGGGGGTTCCAAGAGACCCAGTACTTC
TRBV5-6	.	TRBJ2-7	.	CASTPLATLGLYEQYF	TGTGCCAGCACTCCCTTAGCCACCCTGGGTCTCTACGAGCAGTACTTC
TRBV10-1	.	TRBJ2-2	TRBD2	CASSEGGRDTGELFF	TGCGCCAGCAGTGAGGGAGGGAGGGACACCGGGGAGCTGTTTTTT
TRBV10-3	.	TRBJ1-5	.	CAISGGFSNQPQHF	TGTGCCATCAGTGGAGGATTTAGCAATCAGCCCCAGCATTTT
TRBV12-2	.	TRBJ2-7	.	CASRWGAIEQYF	TGTGCAAGTCGCTGGGGGGCGATCGAGCAGTACTTC
TRBV7-2	.	TRBJ2-2	.	CASSFALAGELFF	TGTGCCAGCAGCTTTGCTTTGGCCGGGGAGCTGTTTTTT
TRBV12-3/TRBV12-4	.	TRBJ2-3	.	CASSRPPDTQYF	TGTGCCAGCAGTCGTCCCCCGGATACGCAGTATTTT
TRBV2	.	TRBJ2-7	TRBD1	CASTPTGSAYEQYF	TGTGCCAGCACCCCGACAGGGTCGGCCTACGAGCAGTACTTC
TRBV5-1	.	TRBJ2-2	TRBD2	CASSLGLAANTGELFF	TGCGCCAGCAGCTTGGGACTAGCGGCTAACACCGGGGAGCTGTTTTTT
TRBV6-5	.	TRBJ2-7	.	CASSTGTATYEQYF	TGTGCCAGCAGTACCGGGACTGCTACCTACGAGCAGTACTTC
TRBV5-5	.	TRBJ2-3	TRBD1	CASSPRAGGVGTQYF	TGTGCCAGCAGCCCCCGCGCAGGGGGCGTTGGTACGCAGTATTTT
TRBV9	.	TRBJ2-4	.	CASSEGSGTASNIQYF	TGTGCCAGCAGCGAGGGGTCCGGGACCGCCTCAAACATTCAGTACTTC
TRBV5-1	few	TRBJ1-5	.	CASSQSGSQPQHF	TGCGCCAGCAGCCAAAGCGGGTCTCAGCCCCAGCATTTT
TRBV5-5	.	TRBJ2-7	.	CASSLTDRDHGGEQYF	TGTGCCAGCAGCTTGACCGACCGGGACCACGGAGGTGAGCAGTACTTC
TRBV29-1	.	TRBJ2-5	TRBD2	CSVARLAGRTPGTQYF	TGCAGCGTTGCAAGACTAGCGGGACGTACCCCTGGGACCCAGTACTTC
TRBV5-1	few	TRBJ2-6	TRBD2	CASSLETSGSSGANVLTF	TGCGCCAGCAGCTTGGAGACTAGCGGCAGCTCTGGGGCCAACGTCCTGACTTTC
TRBV4-3	few	TRBJ1-3	.	CASSQGGFPGNTIYF	TGCGCCAGCAGCCAGGGCGGATTCCCTGGAAACACCATATATTTT
TRBV28	.	TRBJ1-2	.	CASSDRRGYTF	TGTGCCAGCAGTGACAGGCGGGGCTACACCTTC
TRBV2	.	TRBJ2-7	.	CASRGGHEQYF	TGTGCCAGCAGGGGCGGGCACGAGCAGTACTTC
TRBV6-5	.	TRBJ2-3	TRBD1	CASNRDRGSDTQYF	TGTGCCAGCAACCGGGACAGGGGGTCAGATACGCAGTATTTT
TRBV3-1/TRBV3-2	.	TRBJ2-7	TRBD2	CASSQGLAGVYEQYF	TGTGCCAGCAGCCAAGGACTAGCGGGAGTTTACGAGCAGTACTTC
TRBV11-2	.	TRBJ1-3	TRBD1	CASSVGQGASGNTIYF	TGTGCCAGCAGCGTGGGACAGGGGGCCTCTGGAAACACCATATATTTT
TRBV3-1/TRBV3-2	few	TRBJ2-5	.	CASSQAKASETQYF	TGTGCCAGCAGCCAAGCTAAAGCTTCGGAGACCCAGTACTTC
TRBV7-2	.	TRBJ2-7	TRBD2	CASSPTGLAGGPGQYF	TGTGCCAGCAGCCCCACTGGACTAGCGGGAGGGCCGGGGCAGTACTTC
TRBV18	.	TRBJ2-1	.	CASSQQSSYNEQFF	TGTGCCAGCTCGCAACAGAGCTCCTACAATGAGCAGTTCTTC
TRBV7-6	.	TRBJ1-1	.	CASSLVGQGNTEAFF	TGTGCCAGCAGCTTAGTGGGTCAGGGCAACACTGAAGCTTTCTTT
TRBV5-4	.	TRBJ2-7	TRBD2	CASSLLSGGPYEQYF	TGTGCCAGCAGCTTGTTAAGCGGGGGGCCCTACGAGCAGTACTTC
TRBV12-3/TRBV12-4	.	TRBJ1-5	.	CASRGDIRQPQHF	TGTGCCAGCAGAGGGGACATTCGACAGCCCCAGCATTTT
TRBV7-3	.	TRBJ2-1	.	CASSLWGRSSYNEQFF	TGTGCCAGCAGCTTATGGGGACGGAGCTCCTACAATGAGCAGTTCTTC
TRBV10-1	.	TRBJ2-7	TRBD1	CASKTGGYEQYF	TGCGCCAGCAAGACAGGGGGTTACGAGCAGTACTTC
TRBV3-1/TRBV3-2	.	TRBJ2-7	.	CASSQTGRGEQYF	TGTGCCAGCAGCCAGACAGGGAGGGGGGAGCAGTACTTC
TRBV14	.	TRBJ1-1	.	CASSQGWTEAFF	TGTGCCAGCAGCCAAGGATGGACTGAAGCTTTCTTT
TRBV2	few	TRBJ1-4	.	CASSEVPPGGHLFF	TGTGCCAGCAGTGAAGTCCCCCCGGGAGGGCACCTGTTTTTT
TRBV19	.	TRBJ1-1	.	CASSAQGWPTEAFF	TGTGCCAGTAGTGCACAGGGCTGGCCTACTGAAGCTTTCTTT
TRBV5-1	.	TRBJ1-2	.	CASSLAVQGILGGYTF	TGCGCCAGCAGCTTGGCCGTACAGGGTATCCTAGGGGGCTACACCTTC
TRBV18	.	TRBJ1-5	.	CASSPGLIGRQPQHF	TGTGCCAGCTCACCGGGGCTCATTGGTCGCCAGCCCCAGCATTTT
TRBV7-2	.	TRBJ1-2	TRBD1	CASSLGFYGQGVGYTF	TGTGCCAGCAGCTTAGGCTTCTACGGGCAGGGGGTTGGCTACACCTTC
TRBV28	.	TRBJ2-7	.	CASKTGTYEQYF	TGTGCCAGCAAAACAGGGACCTACGAGCAGTACTTC
TRBV3-1/TRBV3-2	.	TRBJ2-7	TRBD2	CASSQESLAGLHEQYF	TGTGCCAGCAGCCAAGAATCCCTAGCGGGTTTGCACGAGCAGTACTTC
TRBV2	.	TRBJ2-7	.	CASSDREANGYEQYF	TGTGCCAGCAGTGACAGGGAGGCTAACGGCTACGAGCAGTACTTC
TRBV2	.	TRBJ1-2	.	CASSEDRDHGYTF	TGTGCCAGCAGTGAAGATCGCGATCATGGCTACACCTTC
TRBV28	.	TRBJ2-7	TRBD1	CASRPRGTGGHEQYF	TGTGCCAGCAGGCCCCGTGGGACAGGGGGCCACGAGCAGTACTTC
TRBV7-3	few	TRBJ2-2	.	CASSLTGNTGELFF	TGTGCCAGCAGCCTCACAGGGAACACCGGGGAGCTGTTTTTT
TRBV19	.	TRBJ1-1	TRBD1	CASRVTGARTEAFF	TGTGCCAGTAGGGTAACAGGGGCGCGGACTGAAGCTTTCTTT
TRBV19	.	TRBJ2-1	TRBD2	CASSVSGRRLGEQFF	TGTGCCAGTAGTGTCAGCGGGAGACGATTGGGTGAGCAGTTCTTC
TRBV15	.	TRBJ1-2	.	CATSRDRDVANYGYTF	TGTGCCACCAGCAGAGATCGGGACGTAGCTAACTATGGCTACACCTTC
TRBV7-2	.	TRBJ2-1	TRBD2	CASSSSGTSGVQFF	TGTGCCAGCAGCTCCAGCGGGACTAGCGGGGTTCAGTTCTTC
TRBV11-2	.	TRBJ1-5	.	CASSPGAHQPQHF	TGTGCCAGCAGTCCGGGGGCCCATCAGCCCCAGCATTTT
TRBV5-1	.	TRBJ2-3	.	CASSSTDTTDTQYF	TGCGCCAGCAGCTCGACAGACACGACAGATACGCAGTATTTT
TRBV7-2	few	TRBJ1-2	.	CASSPGRGHGYGYTF	TGTGCCAGCAGCCCCGGACGGGGTCATGGCTATGGCTACACCTTC